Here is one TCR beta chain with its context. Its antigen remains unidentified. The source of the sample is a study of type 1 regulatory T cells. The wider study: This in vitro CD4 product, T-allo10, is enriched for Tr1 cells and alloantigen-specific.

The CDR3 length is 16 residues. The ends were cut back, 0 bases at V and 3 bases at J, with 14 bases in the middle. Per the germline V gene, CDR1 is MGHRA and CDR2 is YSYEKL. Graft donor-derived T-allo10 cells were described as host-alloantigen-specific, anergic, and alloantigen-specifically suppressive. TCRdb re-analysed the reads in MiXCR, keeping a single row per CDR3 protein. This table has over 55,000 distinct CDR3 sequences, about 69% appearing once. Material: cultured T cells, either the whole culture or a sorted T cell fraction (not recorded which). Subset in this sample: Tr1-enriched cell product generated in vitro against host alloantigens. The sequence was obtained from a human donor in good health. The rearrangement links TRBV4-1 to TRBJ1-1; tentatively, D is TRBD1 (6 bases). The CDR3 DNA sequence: TGCGCCAGCAGCCAAGAACGGGGGCAGGCTGACACTGAAGCTTTCTTT. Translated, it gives CASSQERGQADTEAFF.